One sample yielded the 10 T cell receptor beta chains listed below, sequenced in a study of cytomegalovirus exposure and HLA in healthy donors (dated by TCRdb to 2016 to 2017). The library was produced with the immunoSEQ multiplex PCR assay. The multiplex PCR relied on a mix of 60 forward primers for TCR Vbeta segments and 13 reverse primers for TCR Jbeta segments. TCRdb took over this immuneACCESS table, retaining in-frame rearrangements with V and J assigned. Such tables are incomplete; in checked studies, under half of the missing clones stem from an unresolved V gene, and the remainder is unexplained. Across this sample there are some 170,000 clones, with approximately 79% seen only once. Around 1.5% of the sample belongs to the ten largest clones. The sequencing input was PBMCs. These receptors originate from a man in his 60s in good health and CMV-seronegative.

This clone appeared a few times. The gene calls are TRBV27 and TRBJ2-7; 8 nucleotides line up with TRBD2. The CDR3 extends over 15 amino acids. V trimming: 11 bases; J trimming: 4 bases; junction bases outside the gene matches: 16. CDR1 and CDR2 (germline): MNHEY, SMNVEV (reference sequence). In DNA, the CDR3 is TGTGCCGGATTTTACCGCGGGAGGAGAAGGTACGAGCAGTACTTC. Its protein product is CAGFYRGRRRYEQYF.

The chain is built from TRBV5-1 and TRBJ2-7, with TRBD1 identical over 9 bases. V lost 4 bases to trimming and J lost 2 bases; unmatched junction nucleotides: 4. Germline V CDR1 and CDR2: SGHRS, YFSETQ. This CDR3 contains 14 residues. The CDR3 is CASSRTGDTYEQYF. CDR3 DNA sequence: TGCGCCAGCAGCAGGACAGGGGATACCTACGAGCAGTACTTC.

This rearrangement joins TRBV29-1 to TRBJ2-1; 10 bases align to TRBD2. Trimming cost V 0 bases and J 5 bases; bases outside gene matches: 1. Germline CDR1 is SQVTM and CDR2 is ANQGSEA. This CDR3 region has 14 residues. The CDR3 sequence is CSVEDLAGDNEQFF. CDR3 nucleotide sequence: TGCAGCGTTGAAGACCTAGCGGGAGACAATGAGCAGTTCTTC.

The chain links TRBV2 to TRBJ1-1; 10 nucleotides match TRBD1. Germline V gene lookup returns CDR1 SNHLY and CDR2 FYNNEI. The junction had 7 bases not matched to a gene; V was cut back by 3 bases and J by 6 bases. This CDR3 is 15 amino acids long. The CDR3 DNA reads TGTGCCAGCAGTGAGTTGAGGGACAGGGGTGCTGAAGCTTTCTTT. This translates into CASSELRDRGAEAFF.

This clone was seen only a few times. This chain connects TRBV30 to TRBJ2-7, with TRBD2 matching 8 bases. Looked up from germline, CDR1 is GTSNPN and CDR2 is SVGIG (reference sequence). The V and J ends lost 7 bases and 3 bases, in that order; junction bases with no gene match: 8. The CDR3 loop spans 13 amino acids. This CDR3 is CASYREGVYEQYF. CDR3 in DNA: TGTGCCTCCTACCGGGAGGGCGTCTACGAGCAGTACTTC. The full variable domain, in which reference TRBV30 and TRBJ2-7 provide the parts outside the CDR3, is SQTIHQWPATLVQPVGSPLSLECTVEGTSNPNLYWYRQAAGRGLQLLFYSVGIGQISSEVPQNLSASRPQDRQFILSSKKLLLSDSGFYLCASYREGVYEQYFGPGTRLTVT.

The V call is TRBV2, the J call TRBJ2-5; TRBD2 aligns across 8 bases. Germline values: CDR1 SNHLY, CDR2 FYNNEI. This CDR3 has 14 residues. J lost 5 bases, V lost 5 bases, and 7 bases had no gene match. The CDR3 nucleotides read TGTGCCAGCAGTATTGCGGGGGGCTTTGAGACCCAGTACTTC. As protein: CASSIAGGFETQYF.

Only one count was recorded for this clone. The chain joins TRBV30 to TRBJ2-7, with D perhaps matching TRBD2 (7 bases). CDR3 length: 14 amino acids. V was cut by 5 bases and J by 2 bases, with 16 bases left in between. CDR1 and CDR2 from the germline V gene are GTSNPN and SVGIG (reference sequence). CDR3 amino acids: CAWGGAPPTYEQYF. Written as DNA, the CDR3 is TGTGCCTGGGGGGGGGCCCCTCCAACCTACGAGCAGTACTTC.

A word on this clone: An end of the junction does not agree with germline; a read error may underlie this. The chain carries TRBV7-2 and TRBJ2-5, with 7 nucleotides matching TRBD2. This CDR3 spans 14 amino acids. In germline, CDR1 is SGHTA, CDR2 FQGNSA. The CDR3 loop is CASSHPRGREAQYF. CDR3 DNA sequence: TGTGCCAGCAGCCACCCGCGGGGGAGAGAGGCCCAGTACTTC.

V usage is TRBV2 and J usage is TRBJ1-4, with TRBD1 identical over 9 bases. The CDR3 consists of 14 residues. Germline V gives CDR1 SNHLY, CDR2 FYNNEI. J gave up 4 bases and V 6 bases, and 3 bases lay outside the gene matches. This chain's CDR3 is CASRGQGNNEKLFF. In DNA form, the CDR3 reads TGTGCCAGCAGAGGACAGGGGAATAATGAAAAACTGTTTTTT.

The gene calls are TRBV10-3 and TRBJ1-1, with a tentative D call TRBD1 (6 bases). Germline CDR1 reads ENHRY; CDR2 reads SYGVKD. Trimming took 7 bases from V and 0 from J, leaving 12 bases between them. CDR3 length equals 14 residues. CDR3: CAITLTGMNTEAFF. CDR3 sequence (DNA): TGTGCCATCACCCTTACAGGGATGAACACTGAAGCTTTCTTT.